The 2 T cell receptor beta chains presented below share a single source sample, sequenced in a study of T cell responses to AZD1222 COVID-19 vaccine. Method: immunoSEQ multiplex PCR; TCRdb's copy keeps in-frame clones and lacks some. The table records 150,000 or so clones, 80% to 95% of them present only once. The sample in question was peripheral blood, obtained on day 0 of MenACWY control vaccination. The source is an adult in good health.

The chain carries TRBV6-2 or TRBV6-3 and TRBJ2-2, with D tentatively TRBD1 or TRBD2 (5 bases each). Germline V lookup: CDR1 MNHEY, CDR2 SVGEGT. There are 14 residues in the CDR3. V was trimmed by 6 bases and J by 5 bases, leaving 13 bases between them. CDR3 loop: CASSPTGGTGELFF. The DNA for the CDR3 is TGTGCCAGCAGCCCGACTGGGGGAACCGGGGAGCTGTTTTTT.

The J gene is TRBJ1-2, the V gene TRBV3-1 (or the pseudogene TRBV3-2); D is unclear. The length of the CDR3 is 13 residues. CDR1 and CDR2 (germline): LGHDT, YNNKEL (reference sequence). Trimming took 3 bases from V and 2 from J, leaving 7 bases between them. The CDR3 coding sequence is TGTGCCAGCAGCCAGGGAATAAACTATGGCTACACCTTC. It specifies CASSQGINYGYTF.